Listed here are 30 T cell receptor beta chains from one sample, sequenced in a study of T cells in Graves' hyperthyroidism and ophthalmopathy. The CDR3 regions of TCR beta were amplified from RNA transcripts. An initial round of RT-PCR targeting the TCR CDR3 relied on the HTBI primer set. TCRdb re-derived calls from the multiplex PCR reads in MiXCR, one entry per CDR3 protein. This repertoire shows more than 450,000 distinct CDR3 sequences, 14% found once; its top ten account for about 14%. Material: blood. The receptors derive from a woman aged 35 to 49 with Graves' hyperthyroidism.

This clonotype was seen at least ten times. The chain uses TRBV7-6 and TRBJ2-3; TRBD2 matches at 10 bases. The V and J ends lost 6 bases and 3 bases, in that order; junction bases with no gene match: 6. CDR1 and CDR2 (germline): SGHVS, FNYEAQ. The CDR3 has 15 residues. Here the CDR3 reads CASRLSGRPTDTQYF. CDR3 DNA: TGTGCCAGCAGACTTAGCGGGAGGCCGACAGATACGCAGTATTTT.

J is TRBJ1-1 and V is TRBV10-2; D not certain. The V gene lost 7 bases and the J gene lost 3 bases, with 21 bases spanning the gap. CDR1 and CDR2 (germline): WSHSY, SAAADI. The CDR3 runs 16 residues. For the CDR3, the DNA is TGCGCCAGCACCGAAATCCCCTCAGTAAGTTACACTGAAGCTTTCTTT. Protein product: CASTEIPSVSYTEAFF.

This clonotype turned up a few times. The chain links TRBV12-3 or TRBV12-4 to TRBJ2-5; 8 bases align to TRBD2. Trimming at V came to 10 bases and at J to 2 bases, leaving 12 bases not matched to a gene. CDR3 length equals 15 residues. The CDR3 spells CATSSGGRPQETQYF. In DNA, the CDR3 is TGTGCCACTTCCAGCGGCGGGAGGCCACAAGAGACCCAGTACTTC.

This clonotype was seen at least ten times. V is TRBV7-9 and J is TRBJ2-3; D is ambiguous. V was clipped by 6 bases and J by 4 bases, with 5 bases between them. Germline V gene sequence: CDR1 SEHNR, CDR2 FQNEAQ (reference sequence). This CDR3 has 11 amino acids. The CDR3 spells CASSEPDTQYF. CDR3 sequence (DNA): TGTGCCAGCAGTGAACCAGATACGCAGTATTTT.

This clonotype was found many times. V and J are TRBV7-9 and TRBJ2-1; 8 positions agree with TRBD2. From germline, CDR1 is SEHNR and CDR2 FQNEAQ (reference sequence). This CDR3 region has 17 residues. V was pared by 3 bases and J by 0 bases, with 7 bases of the junction left unmatched. CDR3 nucleotide sequence: TGTGCCAGCAGCTTCCCGACTAGCGAGAGCTCCTACAATGAGCAGTTCTTC. It specifies CASSFPTSESSYNEQFF.

This clonotype was counted many times. The gene calls are TRBV28 and TRBJ2-1, with D maybe TRBD2 (6 bases). V lost 6 bases and J 8 bases, leaving 17 bases between the germline ends. The CDR3 runs 14 residues. CDR1 MDHEN and CDR2 SYDVKM come from the germline V gene. This CDR3 is CASRGTAGGDEQFF. CDR3 bases: TGTGCCAGCAGGGGGACTGCCGGTGGGGATGAGCAGTTCTTC.

This clonotype was detected many times. The gene calls are TRBV27 and TRBJ1-5; perhaps TRBD1 as D (5 bases). The CDR3 is 16 amino acids. Germline V gives CDR1 MNHEY, CDR2 SMNVEV (reference sequence). V was cut by 4 bases and J by 4 bases, with 17 bases left in between. In DNA form, the CDR3 reads TGTGCCAGCAGTTCGTTGGACACCCAGTCTAATCAGCCCCAGCATTTT. Translation: CASSSLDTQSNQPQHF.

This clonotype was counted ten times or more. The gene calls are TRBV28 and TRBJ2-1; D uncertain. Germline V gene data show CDR1 as MDHEN and CDR2 as SYDVKM. This CDR3 comprises 11 residues. The germline V and J ends were trimmed by 2 bases and 12 bases, with 8 bases remaining between them. CDR3 bases: TGTGCCAGCAGTTTACGAGAAGGGCAGTTCTTC. This translates into CASSLREGQFF.

A few counts support this clonotype. The chain uses TRBV29-1 and TRBJ1-2; perhaps TRBD1 as D (6 bases). Trimming cost V 7 bases and J 7 bases, with 13 bases left between them. CDR1 is SQVTM and CDR2 is ANQGSEA in the germline V gene. The CDR3 runs 11 residues. As DNA, the CDR3 is TGCAGCGGCTGGACAGACAGTGGCTACACCTTC. Encoded protein: CSGWTDSGYTF.

V and J are TRBV5-1 and TRBJ2-2; 11 nucleotides align to TRBD2. The CDR3 runs 15 residues. Trimming removed 0 bases from V and 7 bases from J; junction bases left unmatched: 2. Germline V gene lookup returns CDR1 SGHRS and CDR2 YFSETQ. The CDR3 sequence is CASSLALAGDGELFF. The CDR3 region has the DNA TGCGCCAGCAGCTTGGCACTAGCGGGAGACGGGGAGCTGTTTTTT.

This clonotype was recorded at least ten times. The V call is TRBV12-3 or TRBV12-4, the J call TRBJ2-3; D unclear. Trimming shortened V by 6 bases and J by 6 bases, and 7 bases separated the two germline ends. This CDR3 has 11 residues. The CDR3 region is CASSPRDTQYF. CDR3 bases: TGTGCCAGCAGCCCTCGGGATACGCAGTATTTT.

In this sample, this clonotype turned up many times. J is TRBJ2-5 and V is TRBV27; D is possibly TRBD2 (5 bases). The CDR3 runs to 14 residues. CDR1 is MNHEY, CDR2 SMNVEV, per germline (reference sequence). V lost 4 bases, J lost 4 bases, and 13 bases lay in between. The CDR3 spells CASSSTRYGETQYF. DNA of the CDR3: TGTGCCAGCAGTTCCACTAGGTACGGAGAGACCCAGTACTTC.

As regards this clonotype: With only one base between it and a far larger clone, this is likely a read error. The missing conserved phenylalanine or tryptophan at the end of this CDR3 makes a read error likely. This chain connects TRBV12-3 or TRBV12-4 to TRBJ1-5; 7 bases are a match to TRBD1. The J segment lost 4 bases and the V segment lost 3 bases, leaving 3 bases of the junction unmatched. The CDR3 is 14 amino acids. The chain's CDR3 is CASSLTGSNQPQHL. The DNA for the CDR3 is TGTGCCAGCAGTTTGACAGGGAGTAATCAGCCCCAGCATCTT.

This clonotype has a handful of counts. The rearrangement uses TRBV9 and TRBJ2-7, with D perhaps matching TRBD2 (6 bases). The V gene lost 0 bases and the J gene lost 3 bases, with 16 bases spanning the gap. Germline CDR1 and CDR2: SGDLS and YYNGEE. The CDR3 totals 16 residues. The CDR3 DNA follows: TGTGCCAGCAGCGTAGATGCTAGCGCAAAAGTCTACGAGCAGTACTTC. This encodes CASSVDASAKVYEQYF.

The CDR3, as DNA: TGCGCCAGCAGGCTCCGGACAGGGGATTTATATAGCAATCAGCCCCAGCATTTT. Translating gives CASRLRTGDLYSNQPQHF. This chain joins TRBV5-1 and TRBJ1-5; 9 nucleotides agree with TRBD1. Germline values: CDR1 SGHRS, CDR2 YFSETQ. This CDR3 contains 18 residues. Unmatched junction bases numbered 12, after V lost 5 bases and J lost 0 bases.

This clonotype was detected ten times or more. The chain joins TRBV28 to TRBJ2-5; D call uncertain. The germline CDR1 and CDR2 sequences are MDHEN and SYDVKM. Trimming removed 2 bases at V and 0 bases at J, with 7 bases between. The CDR3 spans 14 residues. Here the CDR3 reads CASSLRLDQETQYF. In DNA, the CDR3 is TGTGCCAGCAGTTTAAGGCTAGACCAAGAGACCCAGTACTTC.

In this sample, this clonotype turned up many times. V and J are TRBV2 and TRBJ2-1; D uncertain. There are 15 residues in the CDR3. In germline, CDR1 is SNHLY, CDR2 FYNNEI. V dropped 4 bases and J dropped 0 bases, with 10 bases sitting between them. This chain's CDR3 is CASSVVRSSYNEQFF. In DNA, the CDR3 is TGTGCCAGCAGTGTCGTTCGGAGCTCCTACAATGAGCAGTTCTTC.

This clonotype was observed a handful of times. The CDR3 sequence: CASSFMASGMFEQYF. The DNA for the CDR3 is TGTGCCAGCAGTTTTATGGCTAGCGGGATGTTTGAGCAGTACTTC. J is TRBJ2-7 and V is TRBV28; 9 bases are shared with TRBD2. The junction had 10 bases not matched to a gene; V was cut back by 3 bases and J by 7 bases. This CDR3 is 15 amino acids long. The germline gives CDR1 MDHEN, CDR2 SYDVKM.

The sample holds a few counts of this clonotype. The chain employs TRBV3-1 and TRBJ1-1; a weak D match, TRBD1 (5 bases). Germline V CDR1 and CDR2: LGHDT, YNNKEL (reference sequence). This CDR3 comprises 13 residues. Trimming removed 4 bases from V and 10 bases from J, with 16 bases in between. CDR3 DNA: TGTGCCAGCAGCCTTAGCCCGGGGACGGGAGCTTTCTTT. It is translated as CASSLSPGTGAFF.

This chain uses TRBV4-1 with TRBJ2-1; D is unclear. The CDR3 runs 15 residues. Germline V gives CDR1 MGHRA, CDR2 YSYEKL. Trimming removed 3 bases from V and 0 bases from J, with 9 bases in between. The CDR3 bases are TGCGCCAGCAGCCACCCAGGTACCTCCTACAATGAGCAGTTCTTC. Its protein product is CASSHPGTSYNEQFF.

This clonotype came up many times. The chain links TRBV7-9 to TRBJ2-2; D unclear. Germline V gene sequence: CDR1 SEHNR, CDR2 FQNEAQ (reference sequence). V lost 8 bases and J 3 bases, leaving 7 bases between the germline ends. The CDR3 consists of 12 residues. CDR3 region: CASSPYTGELFF. The CDR3 DNA follows: TGTGCCAGCTCACCCTACACCGGGGAGCTGTTTTTT.

A single count supports this clonotype. This chain uses TRBV7-9 with TRBJ2-3; D is unclear. Germline CDR1 SEHNR, CDR2 FQNEAQ (reference sequence). V was clipped by 2 bases and J by 0 bases, with 9 bases between them. The CDR3 is 15 amino acids. CDR3 amino acids: CASSLQLASTDTQYF. For the CDR3, the DNA is TGTGCCAGCAGCTTACAGCTCGCTAGCACAGATACGCAGTATTTT.

The gene calls are TRBV5-1 and TRBJ1-2; D unresolved. CDR1 is SGHRS and CDR2 is YFSETQ in the germline V gene. The CDR3 loop spans 14 amino acids. V was pared by 6 bases and J by 0 bases, with 12 bases between. CDR3 sequence (DNA): TGCGCCAGCACCAACATGGGGTCTAACTATGGCTACACCTTC. It translates to CASTNMGSNYGYTF.

This clonotype showed up many times. The gene calls are TRBV5-1 and TRBJ2-1, with 11 bases lining up with TRBD2. This CDR3 spans 15 amino acids. Germline V gives CDR1 SGHRS, CDR2 YFSETQ. The V gene end was trimmed by 4 bases and the J gene end by 3 bases; junction bases not matched to a gene: 3. The CDR3 DNA is TGCGCCAGCAGCCCTAGCGGGAGGTTCTACAATGAGCAGTTCTTC. Its translation: CASSPSGRFYNEQFF.

This clonotype has ten or more counts. V is TRBV20-1 and J is TRBJ2-7; D may correspond to TRBD1 or TRBD2 (5 bases each). Germline V lookup: CDR1 DFQATT, CDR2 SNEGSKA (reference sequence). The V end lost 6 bases, the J end lost 3 bases, and 18 bases lay between the germline ends. CDR3 length equals 14 residues. CDR3 in DNA: TGCAGTGCCTACCTTCCGGGACGGAACTACGAGCAGTACTTC. Its translation: CSAYLPGRNYEQYF.

This clonotype showed up many times. V gene TRBV5-1 combines with J gene TRBJ1-1, with D uncertain. Per the germline V gene, CDR1 is SGHRS and CDR2 is YFSETQ. This CDR3 contains 15 residues. Trimming stripped 4 bases from V and 10 bases from J, with 23 bases between. The CDR3: CASSQLRQDTRGAFF. As DNA, the CDR3 is TGCGCCAGCAGCCAACTCCGGCAGGATACCAGAGGAGCTTTCTTT.

The chain combines TRBV7-9 with TRBJ2-2; TRBD1 matches at 8 bases. The V gene's germline CDR1 is SEHNR and CDR2 FQNEAQ (reference sequence). V was pared by 3 bases and J by 2 bases, with 5 bases of the junction left unmatched. This CDR3 contains 16 residues. Written as DNA, the CDR3 is TGTGCCAGCAGCTTTTCCGGACAGGGTAACACCGGGGAGCTGTTTTTT. Its protein is CASSFSGQGNTGELFF.

This clonotype was seen at least ten times. The chain has TRBV6-1 and TRBJ1-6; maybe TRBD1 (5 bases). Germline V gene data show CDR1 as MNHNS and CDR2 as SASEGT. The CDR3 is 17 amino acids. The V and J ends lost 6 bases and 5 bases respectively, with 20 bases between them. CDR3 nucleotides: TGTGCCAGCAGGCGCGACAGAAGTTTGGCCCATAATTCACCCCTCCACTTT. Protein sequence: CASRRDRSLAHNSPLHF.

This clonotype was recorded a few times. The rearrangement links TRBV7-9 to TRBJ2-5; TRBD2 is a possible D gene (6 bases). Deletions cut 1 base from V and 5 bases from J, with 17 bases between. The CDR3 totals 16 residues. The germline CDR1 and CDR2 sequences are SEHNR and FQNEAQ (reference sequence). CDR3 sequence (DNA): TGTGCCAGCAGCTTAGGGACGGGACTCCTTGGGGAGACCCAGTACTTC. Its translation: CASSLGTGLLGETQYF.

This clonotype was counted ten times or more. V and J are TRBV10-3 and TRBJ1-2; D is unresolved. This CDR3 region has 13 residues. The V gene lost 4 bases and the J gene lost 0 bases, with 6 bases spanning the gap. The germline V gene encodes CDR1 ENHRY and CDR2 SYGVKD. The CDR3 region has the DNA TGTGCCATCAGTGCCGGTTCTAACTATGGCTACACCTTC. Amino acid sequence: CAISAGSNYGYTF.